The clone carrying this T cell receptor beta chain has more than one count but fewer than ten. Its cognate antigen is unknown. The sample belongs to a study of cytomegalovirus exposure and HLA in healthy donors. Broader study findings: Later analysis identified a missense DCLRE1C variant that was linked to TCR beta V- and J-gene trimming. Later analysis indicated greater clonal expansion among HLA-associated TCR beta chains than among equally common other chains.

The PCR was carried out with 60 Vbeta primers and 13 Jbeta primers. The repertoire was sequenced with immunoSEQ multiplex PCR; TCRdb's copy has only in-frame clones and lacks some. The data contain approximately 130,000 clones, roughly 9% of them singletons. The ends were cut back, 0 bases at V and 1 base at J, with 17 bases in the middle. The CDR3 is 18 amino acids. Germline CDR1 is SGHDT and CDR2 is YYEEEE. The specimen sequenced was PBMCs. The receptor was isolated from a woman aged 40 to 55 in good health and CMV-seropositive. This chain uses TRBV5-6 with TRBJ1-5; the D gene is possibly TRBD1 (6 bases). The CDR3 DNA is TGTGCCAGCAGCTTGGGGGGCCGGGGGGCAGGAAGCAATCAGCCCCAGCATTTT. Its translation: CASSLGGRGAGSNQPQHF. Supplemented by reference TRBV5-6 and TRBJ1-5, the full variable domain reads DAGVTQSPTHLIKTRGQQVTLRCSPKSGHDTVSWYQQALGQGPQFIFQYYEEEERQRGNFPDRFSGHQFPNYSSELNVNALLLGDSALYLCASSLGGRGAGSNQPQHFGDGTRLSIL.